The source of this TCR beta chain is a study of blood T cell repertoires in COVID-19. The CDR3 consists of 14 residues. The V gene end was trimmed by 6 bases and the J gene end by 3 bases; junction bases not matched to a gene: 9. Germline V gives CDR1 SQVTM, CDR2 ANQGSEA. This clone was picked up one time. Some clones are missing from TCRdb's copy, which holds only in-frame ones; the method was immunoSEQ multiplex PCR. The sample consists of under 300,000 clones, around 90% of them appearing once. The chain recombines TRBV29-1 with TRBJ1-2; 8 bases map to TRBD1. This receptor was identified in a woman aged 25 to 39 with acute COVID-19. Material: PBMCs or T cells enriched from blood (not recorded which). CDR3 region: CSVTGTGGDYGYTF. The CDR3 DNA follows: TGCAGCGTGACCGGGACAGGTGGAGACTATGGCTACACCTTC.